Below, one TCR beta chain is given with its context. What it recognizes is unknown. Possible read error: a much larger clone is one base away. This specimen belongs to a study of T cells in Graves' hyperthyroidism and ophthalmopathy. Study-wide background: Peripheral blood was taken when the disease was first diagnosed, before any treatment began.

Uncontrolled infection, other autoimmune disease, pregnancy or lactation barred patients from enrollment. Clinical symptoms, serum thyroxine, TRAb, thyroid ultrasound and orbital computed tomography informed diagnoses. CDR1 MNHEY and CDR2 SVGEGT come from the germline V gene. The CDR3 has 17 residues. The ends were cut back, 10 bases at V and 2 bases at J, with 21 bases in the middle. Researchers took RNA transcripts and amplified the TCR beta CDR3 regions from them. With the HTBI primer set, the TCR CDR3 went through a first round of RT-PCR. One entry per CDR3 protein, called by TCRdb with MiXCR from the multiplex PCR reads. Of roughly 170,000 distinct CDR3 sequences in the sample, approximately 15% were seen once. Study findings and constraints: Progression to ophthalmopathy was predicted a median of approximately seven months early.

The sequencing input was blood. The chain recombines TRBV6-2 or TRBV6-3 with TRBJ1-6; D perhaps matches TRBD1 (5 bases). This TCR was sampled from a woman between 45 and 65 years old with Graves' hyperthyroidism. The CDR3 sequence is CANRKAPGGTYNSPLHF. The DNA of the CDR3 is TGTGCCAACAGGAAGGCCCCCGGGGGGACCTATAATTCACCCCTCCACTTT.